One T cell receptor beta chain is described in this entry. This clonotype was seen many times. Its antigen specificity is not known. No much larger clonotype is one base removed from it; base qualities were not supplied. Ophthalmopathy patients had moderately to severely active disease, Clinical Activity Score of at least 3, NOSPECS grade of at least 4, and duration under 3 months. Exclusion was applied to patients with uncontrolled infections, other autoimmune diseases, pregnancy or lactation. Diagnoses were established on the basis of clinical symptoms, serum thyroxine and TRAb, thyroid ultrasound, and orbital computed tomography. Ficoll-Paque density gradient centrifugation was used to isolate PBMCs from about 9.4 ml of fresh peripheral blood. Total RNA was extracted with Trizol reagent, and quality was checked on an Agilent 2100 Bioanalyzer. The data were taken from a study of T cells in Graves' hyperthyroidism and ophthalmopathy (dated by TCRdb to the late 2010s). At the level of the whole study: Peripheral blood samples were taken at initial diagnosis, before any treatment was given. Prospective prediction of ophthalmopathy was tested in an independent validation cohort consisting of some 20 hyperthyroidism patients and approximately 16 patients who later progressed to ophthalmopathy. Thyroid tissue and blood T-cell repertoires from about six Graves' hyperthyroidism patients were also compared in the study. A discovery cohort of roughly 100 patients, 43 with Graves' ophthalmopathy and roughly 59 with stable Graves' hyperthyroidism, was used to find distinguishing TCR V-J signatures. The paper reports TCR Vbeta CDR3 sequencing of 135 peripheral blood samples: 43 ophthalmopathy, under 85 hyperthyroidism and 17 progressor patients. The 85 to 100 discovery patients were divided at random into training and test sets in a 7:3 ratio. Once sampling was done, hyperthyroidism patients were given methimazole at a starting dose of 30 mg daily, whereas ophthalmopathy patients were given high-dose intravenous methylprednisolone.

The TCR beta CDR3 regions were amplified from RNA transcripts. For the first round of RT-PCR on the TCR CDR3, the HTBI primer set was used together with the Qiagen OneStep RT-PCR kit. Libraries were constructed in a second round of multiplex PCR, after which size selection and purification were carried out. Sequencing of the libraries was done on an Illumina HiSeq2000 using paired-end 100 bp reads. The paper's data handling went like this. SOAPnuke was used to process the raw data, with reads discarded if the reads contained adapters or uncalled bases, had a mean Phred below 15, or lacked an exact constant-primer or identifier match. COPE v1.2.5 was used to merge high-quality paired reads, and clonotypes were defined as unique nucleotide sequences. Clonotypes were aligned to IMGT TRBV, TRBD and TRBJ reference segments using MiTCR v1.1. The analysis was restricted to V-J combinations with a frequency above 0.0001, which together covered 99.2% of the repertoires. A TCS score was defined as the ratio between F50 (clonal expansion) and ExV (chaos), using BLOSUM62-based TCRdist between CDR3 peptides within each V-J. Welch's t-statistics and random forest reduced roughly 500 V-J features to around 14, which were used in a naive Bayes classifier (R e1071). Through fastp at Q25 and MiXCR, TCRdb rebuilt clones from the public reads, retaining in-frame beta chains. Every entry covers one CDR3 protein and lists the most common genes and DNA from its rows. The V and J calls come from TCRdb's annotation, not from the publication. Recorded for this sample are about 350,000 distinct CDR3 sequences; around 18% of them occurred a single time. About 14% of the sample is in the top ten clones.

Results the study describes overall, beyond this receptor: During validation, the model predicted progression to ophthalmopathy a median of about 6.3 months ahead of onset, with approximately 70% sensitivity and 72% to 80% specificity. Most expanded thyroid clonotypes (frequency above 0.001) were also found in blood, which suggests that blood repertoires may mirror thyroid immune responses. A model built on a 13 V-J signature distinguished ophthalmopathy from stable hyperthyroidism, reaching 85% to 90% sensitivity and around 82% specificity in cross-validation and 80%/75% in testing. Sample size was not statistically predetermined, and blinding of investigators to group allocation was not performed.

Reading from cysteine to phenylalanine, the CDR3 counts 14 amino acids. The DNA shown is the 42-base CDR3, in frame from base 1. The germline V gene specifies SNHLY as CDR1 and FYNNEI as CDR2. Trimming removed 3 bases from V and 3 bases from J, leaving 9 bases between the germline ends. The sequence links TRBV2 to TRBJ1-5; the D gene cannot be resolved reliably. The sequenced sample consisted of blood. This receptor was obtained from a woman aged 40 to 50 with Graves' ophthalmopathy. The CDR3 has the sequence CASSDARSNQPQHF. Read as DNA, the sequence is TGTGCCAGCAGTGACGCCCGGTCCAATCAGCCCCAGCATTTT.